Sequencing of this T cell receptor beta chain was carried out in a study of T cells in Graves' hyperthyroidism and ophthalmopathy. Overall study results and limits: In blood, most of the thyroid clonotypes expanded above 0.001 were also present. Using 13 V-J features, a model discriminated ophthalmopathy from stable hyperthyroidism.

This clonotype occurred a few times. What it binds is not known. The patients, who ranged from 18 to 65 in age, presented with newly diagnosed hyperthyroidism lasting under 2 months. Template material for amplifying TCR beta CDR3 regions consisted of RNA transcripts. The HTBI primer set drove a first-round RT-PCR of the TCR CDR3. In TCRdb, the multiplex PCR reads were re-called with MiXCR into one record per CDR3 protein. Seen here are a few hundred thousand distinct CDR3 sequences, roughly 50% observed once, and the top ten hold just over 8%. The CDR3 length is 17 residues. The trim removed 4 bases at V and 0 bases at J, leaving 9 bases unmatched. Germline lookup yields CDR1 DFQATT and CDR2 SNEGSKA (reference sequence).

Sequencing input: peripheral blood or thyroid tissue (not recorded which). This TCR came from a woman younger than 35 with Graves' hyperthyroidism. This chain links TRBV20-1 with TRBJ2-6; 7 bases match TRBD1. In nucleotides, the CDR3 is TGCAGTGCTAAGAGACAGGGTCTGGTCTCTGGGGCCAACGTCCTGACTTTC. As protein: CSAKRQGLVSGANVLTF.